One and the same sample provided the 32 T cell receptor beta chains below, sequenced in a study of CD8+CD57+ T cells in acquired aplastic anemia. Patients picked for sequencing had shown CD8+CD57+ cell expansion detected by flow cytometry. TCR beta VDJ and CDR3 profiling used genomic DNA as template. TCRdb re-derived calls from the reads in MiXCR, one entry per CDR3 protein. The sample has fewer than 250,000 distinct CDR3 sequences; around half are singletons. The sample taken for sequencing was sorted CD4+, CD8+, or CD8+CD57+ T cells (not recorded which) from PBMCs. Source of these receptors: a human donor with aplastic anemia.

Remarks on this clonotype: This may come from a read error, since a much larger clone is one base off. The chain uses TRBV19 and TRBJ1-5, with no clear D. V was shortened by 7 bases and J by 2 bases, with 15 bases between the two germline ends. The CDR3 consists of 15 residues. The germline gives CDR1 LNHDA, CDR2 SQIVND (reference sequence). This chain's CDR3 is CASNRWAEGNQPQHF. CDR3 DNA sequence: TGTGCCAGTAATCGATGGGCAGAGGGCAATCAGCCCCAGCATTTT.

The chain joins TRBV20-1 to TRBJ1-2, with TRBD1 matching over 7 bases. Trimming at V came to 5 bases and at J to 0 bases, leaving 15 bases not matched to a gene. Germline values: CDR1 DFQATT, CDR2 SNEGSKA (reference sequence). CDR3 length: 17 residues. The CDR3: CSAPISTRQGTNYGYTF. The CDR3 DNA reads TGCAGTGCTCCAATATCCACGCGACAGGGTACTAACTATGGCTACACCTTC.

This clonotype showed up many times. V is TRBV2 and J is TRBJ2-7; tentatively, D is TRBD1 or TRBD2 (5 bases each). The V end lost 3 bases, the J end lost 0 bases, and 15 bases lay between the germline ends. Per germline, CDR1 SNHLY and CDR2 FYNNEI. CDR3 length equals 16 residues. The CDR3 loop is CASSEVLAGSSYEQYF. The CDR3, as DNA: TGTGCCAGCAGTGAGGTCTTGGCAGGGAGCTCCTACGAGCAGTACTTC.

Remarks on this clonotype: Germline and junction disagree at one end, which may indicate a read error. The CDR3 protein is CASSLSAGQGARETRYF. The CDR3 bases are TGTGCCAGCAGCTTGTCCGCGGGACAGGGGGCGAGGGAGACCCGGTACTTC. V and J are TRBV5-6 and TRBJ2-5; 12 bases match TRBD1. CDR1 and CDR2 from the germline V gene are SGHDT and YYEEEE. The CDR3 loop spans 17 amino acids.

The chain couples TRBV7-8 to TRBJ1-4, with a tentative D call TRBD1 (5 bases). The V and J ends lost 5 bases and 3 bases respectively, with 19 bases between them. The CDR3 length is 17 residues. Germline CDR1 SGHVS, CDR2 FQNEAQ. The CDR3: CASSPRTPQGSNEKLFF. DNA for the CDR3: TGTGCCAGCAGCCCACGGACACCTCAGGGTTCTAATGAAAAACTGTTTTTT.

This clonotype was observed once. J is TRBJ1-3 and V is TRBV18; weak D call: TRBD1 (6 bases). CDR1 is KGHSH and CDR2 is LQKENI in the germline V gene. Trimming pared 5 bases from V and 0 bases from J, leaving 14 bases between. The CDR3 runs 16 residues. CDR3 DNA: TGTGCCAGCTCATCGACAGGTCGCAGCTCTGGAAACACCATATATTTT. Protein: CASSSTGRSSGNTIYF.

Of note for this clonotype: A much larger clonotype is one base distant, so this may be a read error. V and J are TRBV6-1 and TRBJ2-5, with 9 bases lining up with TRBD1. The germline V gene encodes CDR1 MNHNS and CDR2 SASEGT. The CDR3 length is 15 residues. The CDR3 reads CASSWGTGQIEAQYF. The CDR3 bases are TGTGCCAGCAGTTGGGGGACAGGGCAGATAGAGGCCCAGTACTTC.

In its sample, this clonotype was seen once. This sequence joins TRBV19 and TRBJ1-5; no reliable D call. The CDR3 is 13 residues long. Looked up from germline, CDR1 is LNHDA and CDR2 is SQIVND (reference sequence). Trimming removed 3 bases at V and 8 bases at J, with 11 bases between. CDR3: CASSIWGAKPQHF. The CDR3 nucleotides are TGTGCCAGTAGTATTTGGGGAGCGAAGCCCCAGCATTTT.

Many counts were recorded for this clonotype. This sequence joins TRBV20-1 and TRBJ2-7, with D perhaps matching TRBD2 (6 bases). Germline-derived CDR1 and CDR2 are DFQATT and SNEGSKA (reference sequence). Trimming cost V 0 bases and J 2 bases, with 17 bases left between them. The CDR3 is 16 residues long. The CDR3 region has the DNA TGCAGTGCTAGAGATCTCGGGGGAGCGACGACCTACGAGCAGTACTTC. Its translation is CSARDLGGATTYEQYF.

V is TRBV6-5 and J is TRBJ2-1, with D uncertain. V lost 10 bases and J lost 6, with 13 bases in between. The CDR3 covers 12 residues. Germline CDR1 reads MNHEY; CDR2 reads SVGAGI. In DNA form, the CDR3 reads TGTGCCACTGGTCTGGGTGGCAATGAGCAGTTCTTC. Protein product: CATGLGGNEQFF.

As regards this clonotype: No conserved phenylalanine or tryptophan ends this CDR3, so it is likely a read error. V is TRBV29-1 and J is TRBJ1-1; D remains unclear. The CDR3 covers 12 residues. The V and J ends lost 7 bases and 1 base respectively, with 10 bases between them. From germline, CDR1 is SQVTM and CDR2 ANQGSEA. The CDR3 protein is CSDVNGNTEAFS. CDR3 DNA: TGCAGCGATGTTAATGGGAACACTGAAGCTTTCTCT.

Worth noting for this clonotype: Without the conserved terminal phenylalanine or tryptophan, this CDR3 likely stems from a read error. The gene calls are TRBV28 and TRBJ2-3; possibly TRBD1 for D (6 bases). Germline V gene lookup returns CDR1 MDHEN and CDR2 SYDVKM. With 6 bases removed from V and 0 bases from J, the gap between germline ends came to 10 bases. This CDR3 contains 14 residues. CDR3 loop: CASSWDTSTDTQYS. CDR3 DNA sequence: TGTGCCAGCAGCTGGGACACTAGCACAGATACGCAGTATTCT.

Only a few counts were recorded for this clonotype. At one of its ends the junction is not consistent with the germline gene, which may arise from a read error. The chain employs TRBV12-3 or TRBV12-4 and TRBJ1-1; D is perhaps TRBD1 (5 bases). The CDR3 is 14 residues long. In DNA form, the CDR3 reads TGTGCCAGCAGTAACCGACAGATGAACATTGAAGCTTTCTTT. The encoded protein is CASSNRQMNIEAFF.

This clonotype was recorded at least ten times. V usage is TRBV2 and J usage is TRBJ1-6; possibly TRBD1 for D (5 bases). The CDR3 has 14 residues. Germline CDR1 is SNHLY and CDR2 is FYNNEI. Trimming took 10 bases from V and 1 from J, leaving 11 bases between them. The CDR3 DNA follows: TGTGCCATTCAGGGCGCTTCCTATAATTCACCCCTCCACTTT. It is translated as CAIQGASYNSPLHF.

The chain couples TRBV5-1 to TRBJ2-7, with TRBD2 identical over 8 bases. The CDR3 has 15 amino acids. Germline assignment: CDR1 SGHRS and CDR2 YFSETQ. V gave up 3 bases and J gave up 0 bases; unmatched junction bases: 5. CDR3 sequence reads: CASSSSGGPSYEQYF. CDR3 DNA sequence: TGCGCCAGCAGCTCAAGCGGGGGCCCCTCCTACGAGCAGTACTTC.

The chain joins TRBV29-1 to TRBJ1-2, with TRBD1 matching 12 bases. Trimming cost V 0 bases and J 1 base; bases outside gene matches: 9. Per the germline V gene, CDR1 is SQVTM and CDR2 is ANQGSEA. The CDR3 consists of 18 residues. CDR3 coding DNA: TGCAGCGTTGAAGATCGTGGGACAGGGGGCTTTGGTAACTATGGCTACACCTTC. Residues: CSVEDRGTGGFGNYGYTF.

This clonotype was counted ten times or more. The V gene is TRBV9, the J gene TRBJ1-6; 9 bases match TRBD1. CDR3 size: 15 residues. CDR1 and CDR2 from the germline V gene are SGDLS and YYNGEE. The junction had 8 bases not matched to a gene; V was cut back by 6 bases and J by 7 bases. CDR3 sequence (DNA): TGTGCCAGCACCGCCTCGGGACAGGGAAATTCACCCCTCCACTTT. Translating it yields CASTASGQGNSPLHF.

This clonotype was seen more than once but under ten times. The chain employs TRBV3-1 and TRBJ2-7, with 10 bases lining up with TRBD2. This CDR3 comprises 15 residues. V shed 3 bases and J 4 bases; nucleotides not matched to a gene: 6. Germline CDR1 LGHDT, CDR2 YNNKEL (reference sequence). This chain's CDR3 is CASSQSGTSEYEQYF. The CDR3 bases are TGTGCCAGCAGCCAGTCCGGGACTAGCGAATACGAGCAGTACTTC.

Ten or more counts support this clonotype. The genes are TRBV13 and TRBJ2-3, with 8 nucleotides matching TRBD2. CDR3 length: 15 amino acids. Germline lookup yields CDR1 PRHDT and CDR2 FYEKMQ (reference sequence). The V and J ends lost 3 bases and 6 bases, in that order; junction bases with no gene match: 8. In nucleotides, the CDR3 is TGTGCCAGCAGCTTGGCGGGGGGAGTTACCGATACGCAGTATTTT. As protein: CASSLAGGVTDTQYF.

The chain uses TRBV24-1 and TRBJ2-1; D gene uncertain. Between the trimmed V and J ends, which lost 4 bases and 12 bases, there was a span of 18 bases. Germline loops: CDR1 KGHDR, CDR2 SFDVKD. The CDR3 runs to 14 residues. CDR3 coding DNA: TGTGCCACCAGTGAATACGGCCTCACAGATACGCAGTTCTTC. This encodes CATSEYGLTDTQFF.

The rearrangement links TRBV2 to TRBJ2-7; D gene unclear. V was trimmed by 5 bases and J by 7 bases, leaving 18 bases between them. Germline V gives CDR1 SNHLY, CDR2 FYNNEI. This CDR3 region has 14 residues. DNA for the CDR3: TGTGCCAGCAGTTCCCGTGAGGAGTCTGGGGAGCAGTACTTC. It specifies CASSSREESGEQYF. The full variable domain, completed using reference TRBV2 and TRBJ2-7, is EPEVTQTPSHQVTQMGQEVILRCVPISNHLYFYWYRQILGQKVEFLVSFYNNEISEKSEIFDDQFSVERPDGSNFTLKIRSTKLEDSAMYFCASSSREESGEQYFGPGTRLTVT.

This clonotype has at least ten counts. The CDR3 nucleotides read TGTGCCAGCAGCGGGACAGGGATCTACGAGCAGTACTTC. Amino acid sequence: CASSGTGIYEQYF. The gene calls are TRBV6-6 and TRBJ2-7; 9 positions match TRBD1. The CDR3 is made up of 13 amino acids. V trimming: 6 bases; J trimming: 3 bases; junction bases outside the gene matches: 3. Germline CDR1 and CDR2: MNHNY and SVGAGI (reference sequence).

The V and J genes are TRBV6-4 and TRBJ2-3; TRBD2 aligns across 12 bases. Germline V CDR1 and CDR2: MRHNA, SNTAGT. The CDR3 is 15 residues long. V was pared by 4 bases and J by 11 bases, with 10 bases of the junction left unmatched. Here the CDR3 DNA reads TGTGCCAGCAGTGCTAGCGGGGGGGGAAACAATGAGCAGTATTTT. Encoded protein: CASSASGGGNNEQYF.

The chain recombines TRBV19 with TRBJ2-5; D possibly corresponds to TRBD2 (6 bases). Trimming removed 7 bases at V and 4 bases at J, with 19 bases between. The CDR3 spans 15 residues. Germline V gene data show CDR1 as LNHDA and CDR2 as SQIVND (reference sequence). For the CDR3, the DNA is TGTGCCAGTACCCAACAGAAGGGAGGTAGAGAGACCCAGTACTTC. Residues: CASTQQKGGRETQYF.

This clonotype was counted between two and nine times. This chain links TRBV25-1 with TRBJ1-6; weak D call: TRBD1 (5 bases). The CDR3 has 16 residues. Per germline, CDR1 MGHDK and CDR2 SYGVNS. V lost 1 base and J 1 base, leaving 8 bases between the germline ends. The CDR3 region has the DNA TGTGCCAGCAGTGAATCCGGGGGATCCTATAATTCACCCCTCCACTTT. It codes for CASSESGGSYNSPLHF.

This clonotype was recorded at least ten times. The chain carries TRBV7-9 and TRBJ1-1, with a possible D match to TRBD1 (5 bases). The length of the CDR3 is 14 residues. Deletions cut 3 bases from V and 7 bases from J, with 15 bases between. Germline CDR1 is SEHNR and CDR2 is FQNEAQ (reference sequence). CDR3 in DNA: TGTGCCAGCAGCTTGCCCACAGGAGACCTTGAAGCTTTCTTT. It yields the protein CASSLPTGDLEAFF.

This clonotype occurred a few times. At one of its ends the junction is not consistent with the germline gene, which may arise from a read error. The chain's CDR3 is CASSVAGGPGNEQYF. CDR3 DNA: TGTGCCAGCAGCGTAGCGGGAGGGCCGGGGAACGAGCAGTACTTC. The chain recombines TRBV7-8 with TRBJ2-7, with 11 positions matching TRBD2. The CDR3 totals 15 residues. CDR1 SGHVS and CDR2 FQNEAQ come from the germline V gene. Full variable domain (outside the CDR3, taken from reference TRBV7-8 and TRBJ2-7): GAGVSQSPRYKVAKRGQDVALRCDPISGHVSLFWYQQALGQGPEFLTYFQNEAQLDKSGLPSDRFFAERPEGSVSTLKIQRTQQEDSAVYLCASSVAGGPGNEQYFGPGTRLTVT.

The chain employs TRBV10-1 and TRBJ1-2; no firm D call. The CDR3 is 14 residues long. V was shortened by 3 bases and J by 8 bases, with 16 bases between the two germline ends. CDR1 and CDR2 (germline): WNHNN, SYGVQD (reference sequence). CDR3 sequence: CASSDGGMRYGYTF. For the CDR3, the DNA is TGCGCCAGCAGTGATGGCGGGATGCGCTACGGCTACACCTTC.

This clonotype appeared many times. The V call is TRBV28, the J call TRBJ2-5, with 9 positions matching TRBD2. Germline assignment: CDR1 MDHEN and CDR2 SYDVKM. The CDR3 runs to 17 residues. The ends lost 1 base at V and 4 bases at J; junction bases unmatched: 10. CDR3 sequence reads: CASSLSDAGGPGETQYF. The CDR3 DNA reads as TGTGCCAGCAGTTTATCGGATGCGGGAGGGCCTGGAGAGACCCAGTACTTC.

The V and J genes are TRBV9 and TRBJ2-7, with D unresolved. Trimming shortened V by 0 bases and J by 6 bases, and 10 bases separated the two germline ends. Germline CDR1 is SGDLS and CDR2 is YYNGEE. The CDR3 runs 13 residues. DNA of the CDR3: TGTGCCAGCAGCGTAGAGCTGGGGTTCGAGCAGTACTTC. This gives the protein CASSVELGFEQYF.

V gene TRBV2 combines with J gene TRBJ2-5; perhaps TRBD1 as D (6 bases). CDR1 is SNHLY, CDR2 FYNNEI, per germline. Trimming shortened V by 7 bases and J by 4 bases, and 13 bases separated the two germline ends. The CDR3 contains 13 residues. This CDR3 reads CASIGGGRETQYF. The CDR3 region has the DNA TGTGCCAGCATTGGTGGGGGCAGAGAGACCCAGTACTTC.

This rearrangement joins TRBV15 to TRBJ2-1; D may correspond to TRBD1 or TRBD2 (6 bases each). This CDR3 comprises 15 residues. The ends were cut back, 1 base at V and 7 bases at J, with 14 bases in the middle. Germline V gene lookup returns CDR1 LNHNV and CDR2 YYDKDF (reference sequence). CDR3 coding DNA: TGTGCCACCAGCAGAGGAGGGGGAGGTGTGAATGAGCAGTTCTTC. It specifies CATSRGGGGVNEQFF.